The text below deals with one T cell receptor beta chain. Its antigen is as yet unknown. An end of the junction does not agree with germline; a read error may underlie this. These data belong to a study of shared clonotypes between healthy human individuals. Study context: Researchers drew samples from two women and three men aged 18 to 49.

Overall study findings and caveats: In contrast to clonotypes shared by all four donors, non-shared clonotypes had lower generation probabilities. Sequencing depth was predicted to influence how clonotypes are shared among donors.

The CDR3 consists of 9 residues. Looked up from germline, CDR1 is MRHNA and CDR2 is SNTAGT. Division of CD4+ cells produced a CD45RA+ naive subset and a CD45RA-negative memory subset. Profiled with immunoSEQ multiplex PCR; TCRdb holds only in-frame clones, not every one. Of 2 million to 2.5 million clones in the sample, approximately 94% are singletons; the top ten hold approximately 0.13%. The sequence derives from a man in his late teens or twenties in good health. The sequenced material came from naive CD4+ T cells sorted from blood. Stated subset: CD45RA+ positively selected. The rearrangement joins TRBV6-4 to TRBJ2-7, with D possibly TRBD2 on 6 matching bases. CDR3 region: CASSRLVHF. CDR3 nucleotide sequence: TGTGCCAGCAGTAGACTAGTGCACTTC.